Described below is a single TCR beta chain sequence and its context. The specificity of this receptor is unknown. Base qualities are not at hand, and no much larger clone is one base apart. The data stem from a study of T cells in Graves' hyperthyroidism and ophthalmopathy (dated by TCRdb to the late 2010s). As for the study more broadly: Peripheral blood samples were taken at the time of initial diagnosis, prior to any treatment. A discovery cohort of about 95 patients, about 40 with Graves' ophthalmopathy and approximately 55 with stable Graves' hyperthyroidism, was used to find distinguishing TCR V-J signatures. Whether ophthalmopathy could be predicted prospectively was tested in an independent validation cohort made up of about 20 hyperthyroidism patients plus 17 patients who later progressed to ophthalmopathy. The 75 to 100 discovery patients were randomly split 7:3 into training and test sets. In roughly six Graves' hyperthyroidism patients, the study also compared T-cell repertoires from thyroid tissue with T-cell repertoires from blood. After blood sampling, hyperthyroidism patients were treated with methimazole at a starting dose of 30 mg daily, and ophthalmopathy patients were treated with high-dose intravenous methylprednisolone. The paper describes TCR Vbeta CDR3 sequencing of fewer than 150 peripheral blood samples, made up of 43 ophthalmopathy patients, some 76 hyperthyroidism patients and roughly 17 progressor patients.

Overall study outcomes, separate from this receptor: During validation, the model predicted progression to ophthalmopathy a median of approximately 7 months ahead of onset, with around 71% sensitivity and around 73% specificity. Most expanded thyroid clonotypes (frequency above 0.001) were also found in blood, which suggests that blood repertoires may mirror thyroid immune responses. In cross-validation, a model built on a 13 V-J signature told ophthalmopathy apart from stable hyperthyroidism with under 90% sensitivity and about 81% specificity, and in testing the same model reached 80%/75%. Sample size was not statistically predetermined, and blinding of investigators to group allocation was not performed.

The TCR beta CDR3 regions were amplified from RNA transcripts. A first-round RT-PCR of the TCR CDR3 used the HTBI primer set with the Qiagen OneStep RT-PCR kit. Libraries were constructed in a second round of multiplex PCR, after which size selection and purification were performed. Libraries were sequenced paired-end with 100 bp reads on an Illumina HiSeq2000. As for the original processing: SOAPnuke was used to process the raw data, with reads discarded if the reads contained adapters or uncalled bases, had a mean Phred below 15, or lacked an exact constant-primer or identifier match. COPE v1.2.5 was used to merge the high-quality paired reads, and each unique nucleotide sequence was defined as a clonotype. MiTCR v1.1 was used to align clonotypes to the IMGT TRBV, TRBD and TRBJ reference segments. Only V-J combinations with frequency above 0.0001, covering approximately 99% of repertoires, were analysed. The TCS score was defined as the ratio of F50 (clonal expansion) to E x V (chaos), calculated using BLOSUM62-based TCRdist between CDR3 peptides within each V-J. Welch's t-statistics and random forest reduced fewer than 550 V-J features to roughly 13, which were used in a naive Bayes classifier (R e1071). The public reads were quality trimmed at Q25 with fastp and then assembled into clones with MiXCR by TCRdb, keeping productive beta chains. Duplicate CDR3 protein sequences are folded into a single record with the most common DNA and genes. These V and J calls are TCRdb output, not the study's own analysis. Within this sample are roughly 580,000 distinct CDR3 sequences, with about 14% of them counted one time only. Of the sample, 5.8% falls within the top ten clones.

Hyperthyroidism patients were newly diagnosed, had a disease duration of under 2 months, and were aged 18 to 65 years. Patients with uncontrolled infections, other autoimmune diseases, pregnancy or lactation were excluded. Diagnoses relied on clinical symptoms, serum thyroxine and TRAb, thyroid ultrasound and orbital computed tomography. Blood from progressor patients was drawn when they were first diagnosed with hyperthyroidism, before any ophthalmopathy symptoms appeared. PBMCs were separated from over 9 ml of fresh peripheral blood using Ficoll-Paque density gradient centrifugation. Progressor patients were first diagnosed with Graves' hyperthyroidism and then developed ophthalmopathy during follow-up. Total RNA was extracted with Trizol reagent, and quality was checked on an Agilent 2100 Bioanalyzer. The sample comprised blood. This TCR was sampled from a woman aged 25 to 45 with Graves' hyperthyroidism that later progressed to Graves' ophthalmopathy.

The CDR3 here reads CAASGQAHQETQYF. The DNA sequence is given as TGTGCCGCCTCGGGACAGGCCCACCAAGAGACCCAGTACTTC. The sequence is built from TRBV10-3 and TRBJ2-5, and 8 junctional nucleotides match TRBD1. The CDR3, from cysteine to phenylalanine, totals 14 residues. Of the read, only the CDR3 DNA is kept; its 42 bases are in frame from base 1. CDR1 and CDR2 are drawn from the germline V gene: ENHRY, SYGVKD. The germline V and J ends show losses of 11 bases and 0 bases respectively, and no gene match explains 8 bases of the junction.